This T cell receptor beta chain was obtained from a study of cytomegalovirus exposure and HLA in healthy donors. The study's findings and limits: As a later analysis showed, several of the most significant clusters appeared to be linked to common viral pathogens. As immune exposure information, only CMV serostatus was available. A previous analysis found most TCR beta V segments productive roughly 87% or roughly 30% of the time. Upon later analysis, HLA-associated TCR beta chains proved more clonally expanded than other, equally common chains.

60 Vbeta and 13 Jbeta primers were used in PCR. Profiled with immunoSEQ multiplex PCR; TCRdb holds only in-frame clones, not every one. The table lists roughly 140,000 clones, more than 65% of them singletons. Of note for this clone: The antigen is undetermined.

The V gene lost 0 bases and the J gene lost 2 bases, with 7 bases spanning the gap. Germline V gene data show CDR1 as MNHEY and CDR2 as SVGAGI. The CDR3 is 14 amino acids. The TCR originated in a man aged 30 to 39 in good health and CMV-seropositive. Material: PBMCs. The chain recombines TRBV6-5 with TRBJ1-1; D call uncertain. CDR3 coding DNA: TGTGCCAGCAGTTACTCGGCAGGTAACACTGAAGCTTTCTTT. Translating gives CASSYSAGNTEAFF.